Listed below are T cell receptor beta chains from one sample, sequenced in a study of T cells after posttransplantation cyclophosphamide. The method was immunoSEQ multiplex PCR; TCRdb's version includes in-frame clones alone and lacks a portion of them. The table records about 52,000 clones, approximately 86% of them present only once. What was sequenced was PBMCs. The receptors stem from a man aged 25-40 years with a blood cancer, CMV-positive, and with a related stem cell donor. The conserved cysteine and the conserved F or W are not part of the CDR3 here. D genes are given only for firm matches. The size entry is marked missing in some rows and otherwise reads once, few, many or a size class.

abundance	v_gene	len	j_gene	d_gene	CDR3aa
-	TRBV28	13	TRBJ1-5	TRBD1	ASSLRGQKNQPQH
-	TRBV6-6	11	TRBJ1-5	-	ASSPQADQPQH
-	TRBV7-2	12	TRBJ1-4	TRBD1	ASSRQGTNEKLF
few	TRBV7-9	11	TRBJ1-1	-	ASSSFRNTEAF
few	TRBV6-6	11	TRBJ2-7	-	ASSYRETGEQY
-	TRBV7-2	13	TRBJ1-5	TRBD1	ASSPPGQGNQPQH
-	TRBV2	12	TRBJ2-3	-	ASSPSTGADTQY
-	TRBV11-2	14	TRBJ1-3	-	ASSLAPPSSGNTIY
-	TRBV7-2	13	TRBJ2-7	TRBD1	ASSRDRVGSYEQY
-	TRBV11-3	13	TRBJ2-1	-	ASSFLGGAYNEQF
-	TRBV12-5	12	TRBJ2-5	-	ASGLGQGIETQY
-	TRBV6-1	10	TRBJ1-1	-	ASSLDRTEAF
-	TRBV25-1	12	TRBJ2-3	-	ASSSRGSTDTQY
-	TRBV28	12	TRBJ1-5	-	ASSSGTDYQPQH
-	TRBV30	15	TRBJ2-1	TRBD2	AWSATPRLAGVNEQF
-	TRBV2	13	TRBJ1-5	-	ASTLDRNSNQPQH
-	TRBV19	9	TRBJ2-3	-	ASLGRDTQY
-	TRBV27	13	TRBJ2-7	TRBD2	ASIGLAGGSYEQY
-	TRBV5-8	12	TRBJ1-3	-	ASSTRVSGNTIY
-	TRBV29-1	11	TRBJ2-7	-	SVLTTDSYEQY
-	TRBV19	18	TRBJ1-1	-	ASSMVRGEGVWTLNTEAF
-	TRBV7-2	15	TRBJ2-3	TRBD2	ASSLLQREVTTDTQY
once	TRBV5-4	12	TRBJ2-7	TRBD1	ASSRTGDSYEQY
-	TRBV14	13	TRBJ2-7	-	ASSQGISGSYEQY
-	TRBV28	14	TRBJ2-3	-	ASSPMYRGGSDTQY
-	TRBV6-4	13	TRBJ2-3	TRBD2	ASRLLAGSTDTQY
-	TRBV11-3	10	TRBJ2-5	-	ASSLDSTKTY
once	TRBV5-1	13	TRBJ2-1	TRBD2	ASSLVLAGRTEQF
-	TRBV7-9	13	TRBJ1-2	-	ASSLNGRGEGGYT
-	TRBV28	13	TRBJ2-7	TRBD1	ASSFRGLYSYEQY